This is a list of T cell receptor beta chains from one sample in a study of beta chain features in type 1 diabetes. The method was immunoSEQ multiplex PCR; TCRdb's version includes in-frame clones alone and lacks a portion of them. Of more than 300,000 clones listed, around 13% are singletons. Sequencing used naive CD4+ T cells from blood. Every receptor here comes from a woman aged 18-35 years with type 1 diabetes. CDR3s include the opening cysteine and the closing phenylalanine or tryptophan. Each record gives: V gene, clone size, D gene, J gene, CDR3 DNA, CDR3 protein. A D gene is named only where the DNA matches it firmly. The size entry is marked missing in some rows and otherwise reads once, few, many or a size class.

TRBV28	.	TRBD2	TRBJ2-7	TGTGCCAGCAGTTTACTCGGACTAGCGTTCTACGAGCAGTACTTC	CASSLLGLAFYEQYF
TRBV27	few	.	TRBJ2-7	TGTGCCAGCAGCTCCCTAGGATCGCAGTACTTC	CASSSLGSQYF
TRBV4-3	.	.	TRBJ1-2	TGCGCCAGCAGCCAAGATCTTCGGGTCCTACTGGCTAACTATGGCTACACCTTC	CASSQDLRVLLANYGYTF
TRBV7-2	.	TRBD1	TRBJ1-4	TGTGCCAGCAGCCTCGACAGGGTTGGCGAAAAACTGTTTTTT	CASSLDRVGEKLFF
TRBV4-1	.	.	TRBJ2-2	TGCGCCAGCAGCCAATGGGCTAGCGTATACACCGGGGAGCTGTTTTTT	CASSQWASVYTGELFF
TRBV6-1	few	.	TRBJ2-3	TGTGCCAGCAGTGAAGAGGAGTCGCCACGGACGCAGTATTTT	CASSEEESPRTQYF
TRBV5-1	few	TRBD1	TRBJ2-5	TGCGCCAGCAGCCCTGGGACAGGGGTGGAGACCCAGTACTTC	CASSPGTGVETQYF
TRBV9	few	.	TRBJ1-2	TGTGCCAGCAGCCTGACTACAGGGTCGGGATATGGCTACACCTTC	CASSLTTGSGYGYTF
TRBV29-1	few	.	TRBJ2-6	TGCAGCGTTGGGGGCACCGGGGCCAACGTCCTGACTTTC	CSVGGTGANVLTF
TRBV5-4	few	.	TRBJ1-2	TGTGCCAGCAGCTTTGGCAGGGAATACTATGGCTACACCTTC	CASSFGREYYGYTF
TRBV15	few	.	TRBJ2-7	TGTGCCACCAGCCTCCGGGGGGCTAGCGTGAGGAACGAGCAGTACTTC	CATSLRGASVRNEQYF
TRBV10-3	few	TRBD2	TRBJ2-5	TGTGCCATCAGTGAGTCTTCTAGCGGCACACAAGAGACCCAGTACTTC	CAISESSSGTQETQYF
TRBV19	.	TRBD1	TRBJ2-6	TGTGCCAGTAGTATCAAGACAGGGGTCCTCTCTGGGGCCAACGTCCTGACTTTC	CASSIKTGVLSGANVLTF
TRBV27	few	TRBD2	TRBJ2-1	TGTGCCAGCAGTCCTGTAAGAGCGGGAGCTAATGAGCAGTTCTTC	CASSPVRAGANEQFF
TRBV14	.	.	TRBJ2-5	TGTGCCAGCAGCCAAGCGGGGTCCGAGACCCAGTACTTC	CASSQAGSETQYF
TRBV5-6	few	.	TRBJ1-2	TGTGCCAGCAGTCGGTTTGGCTATGGCTACACCTTC	CASSRFGYGYTF
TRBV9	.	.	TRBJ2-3	TGTGCCAGCAGCGTAGGTCTAGGACTCACAGATACGCAGTATTTT	CASSVGLGLTDTQYF
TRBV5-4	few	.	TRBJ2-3	TGTGCCAGCAGTATTACGCGGGCAGATACGCAGTATTTT	CASSITRADTQYF
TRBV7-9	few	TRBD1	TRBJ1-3	TGTGCCAGCAGCCTGGGACAGGGAAACACCATATATTTT	CASSLGQGNTIYF
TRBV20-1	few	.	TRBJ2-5	TGCAGTGCTAGAGTTGGCGAGACCCAGTACTTC	CSARVGETQYF
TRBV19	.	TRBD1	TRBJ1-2	TGTGCCAGTAGTCAGGACAGGAATTATGGCTACACCTTC	CASSQDRNYGYTF
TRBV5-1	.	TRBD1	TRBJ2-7	TGCGCCACCCTCGACAGGGATAAGTCCTACGAGCAGTACTTC	CATLDRDKSYEQYF
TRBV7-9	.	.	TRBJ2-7	TGTGCCAGCATCTCGGACACCTTATACGAGCAGTACTTC	CASISDTLYEQYF
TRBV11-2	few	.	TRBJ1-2	TGTGCCAGCAGCAGACGGGGGGACTTCGCTAACTATGGCTACACCTTC	CASSRRGDFANYGYTF
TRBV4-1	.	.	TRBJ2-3	TGCGCCAGCAGCCAAGAAAGTCAACTAGCAGTAGATACGCAGTATTTT	CASSQESQLAVDTQYF
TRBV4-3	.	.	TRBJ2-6	TGCGCCAGCAGCCAAGGCGCTGGGGCCAACGTCCTGACTTTC	CASSQGAGANVLTF
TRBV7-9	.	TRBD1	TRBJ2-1	TGTGCCAGCAGCTTCGGACAGGGTCCCACTGAGCAGTTCTTC	CASSFGQGPTEQFF
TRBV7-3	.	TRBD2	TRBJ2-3	TGTGCCAGCAGCCCAGATAGCGGGGCGACAGATACGCAGTATTTT	CASSPDSGATDTQYF
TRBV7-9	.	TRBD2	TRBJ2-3	TGTGCCAGCAGCCGGACTAGCGAAGGGTCAGATACGCAGTATTTT	CASSRTSEGSDTQYF
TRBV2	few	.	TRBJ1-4	TGTGCCAGCAGTCCCCCCGGGACAACCGGACTGTTTTTT	CASSPPGTTGLFF
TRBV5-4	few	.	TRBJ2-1	TGTGCCAGCAGCTTATCGAGTGCCCAACACAATGAGCAGTTCTTC	CASSLSSAQHNEQFF
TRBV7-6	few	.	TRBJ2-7	TGTGCCAGCAGTCGGGGACTCCTTTCCATTCACGAGCAGTACTTC	CASSRGLLSIHEQYF
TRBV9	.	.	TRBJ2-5	TGTGCCAGCAGCGTAGAGGGGGTCGGCGAGACCCAGTACTTC	CASSVEGVGETQYF
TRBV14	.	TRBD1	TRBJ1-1	TGTGCCAGCAGCCCCCCCGGGACAGTTAACACTGCAGCTTTCTTT	CASSPPGTVNTAAFF
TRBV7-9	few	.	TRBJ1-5	TGTGCCAGCAGCTTAGGACAGCTTCAGCCCCAGCATTTT	CASSLGQLQPQHF
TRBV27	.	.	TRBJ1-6	TGTGCCAGCAGCCTAGCTCTGCTAAATTCACCCCTCCACTTT	CASSLALLNSPLHF
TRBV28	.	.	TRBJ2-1	TGTGCCAGCGCCGCGGTCGATGAGCAGTTCTTC	CASAAVDEQFF
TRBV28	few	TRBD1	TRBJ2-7	TGTGCCAGCAGTACCTGGACAGGGGGGGCCTACGAGCAGTACTTC	CASSTWTGGAYEQYF
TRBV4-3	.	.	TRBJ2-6	TGCGCCAGCAGCCCCGGTAGCTCTGGGGCCAACGTCCTGACTTTC	CASSPGSSGANVLTF
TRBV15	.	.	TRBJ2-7	TGTGCCACCAGCAGAGTGGCGGGAATCGAGCAGTACTTC	CATSRVAGIEQYF
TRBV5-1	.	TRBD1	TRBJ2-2	TGCGCCAGCAGCCGGACAGGGGGCAATTGGGAGGAGCTGTTTTTT	CASSRTGGNWEELFF
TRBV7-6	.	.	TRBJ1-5	TGTGCCAGCAGCAGGGAGGTGGGGGACTATCAGCCCCAGCATTTT	CASSREVGDYQPQHF
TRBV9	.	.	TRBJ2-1	TGTGCCAGCAGCGAGGGATGGGGGGTCTACAATGAGCAGTTCTTC	CASSEGWGVYNEQFF
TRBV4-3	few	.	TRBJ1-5	TGCGCCAGCAGCCAAGAGGTGGGCTATCAGCCCCAGCATTTT	CASSQEVGYQPQHF
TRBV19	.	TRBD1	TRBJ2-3	TGTGCCACCAAAGAGGGACAGGGCCCAGATACGCAGTATTTT	CATKEGQGPDTQYF
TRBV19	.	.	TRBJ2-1	TGTGCCAGTAGTATGACAGAGGTTGAGCAGTTCTTC	CASSMTEVEQFF
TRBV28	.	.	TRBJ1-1	TGTGCCAGCATCAGTCGATACACTGAAGCTTTCTTT	CASISRYTEAFF
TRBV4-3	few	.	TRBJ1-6	TGCGCCAGCAGCCAAGATCCGGGCGGGCAAGCTGATAATTCACCCCTCCACTTT	CASSQDPGGQADNSPLHF
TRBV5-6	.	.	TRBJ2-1	TGTGCCAGCAGCTTGCCGGGAGCCTATGAGCAGTTCTTC	CASSLPGAYEQFF
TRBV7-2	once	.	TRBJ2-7	TGTGCCAGCAGCTTAGAAGAGAGCTCCTACGAGCAGTACTTC	CASSLEESSYEQYF
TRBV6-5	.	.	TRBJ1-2	TGTGCCAGCAGTTACTCGGGCAGGGCTAATGGCTACACCTTC	CASSYSGRANGYTF